Following are 7 T cell receptor beta chains from one sample sequenced in a study of cytomegalovirus exposure and HLA in healthy donors. Amplification used 60 Vbeta primers and 13 Jbeta primers. Sequenced by immunoSEQ multiplex PCR; TCRdb stores in-frame clones only, minus some. The sample holds 100,000 to 150,000 clones, 70% to 80% seen once. Sample: PBMCs. The source of these receptors is a man between 35 and 55 years old in good health and CMV-seropositive.

This clone turned up a few times. The rearrangement links TRBV29-1 to TRBJ1-3, with D uncertain. V gave up 1 base and J gave up 0 bases, with 16 bases separating them. This CDR3 region has 17 residues. CDR1 is SQVTM and CDR2 is ANQGSEA in the germline V gene. In DNA, the CDR3 is TGCAGCGTTGAAGTTGCCTTTGGTGAGAGCTCTGGAAACACCATATATTTT. This gives the protein CSVEVAFGESSGNTIYF.

The chain carries TRBV6-1 and TRBJ1-2; the D gene is possibly TRBD1 (6 bases). The germline V gene has CDR1 MNHNS and CDR2 SASEGT. This CDR3 is built from 13 residues. V dropped 6 bases and J dropped 4 bases, with 12 bases sitting between them. The DNA for the CDR3 is TGTGCCAGCAGGAGCCCAGGGGCCTATGGCTACACCTTC. It specifies CASRSPGAYGYTF.

V and J are TRBV7-8 and TRBJ2-2; D may be TRBD2 (5 bases). Trimming pared 0 bases from V and 9 bases from J, leaving 14 bases between. The germline V gene encodes CDR1 SGHVS and CDR2 FQNEAQ. There are 15 residues in the CDR3. The CDR3 region has the DNA TGTGCCAGCAGCTTAGCCGGGGAGCCTGGGAGGGAGCTGTTTTTT. It yields the protein CASSLAGEPGRELFF.

The chain joins TRBV28 to TRBJ1-5; 7 bases are shared with TRBD1. Germline V gene sequence: CDR1 MDHEN, CDR2 SYDVKM. This CDR3 region has 17 residues. The V gene end was trimmed by 8 bases and the J gene end by 10 bases; junction bases not matched to a gene: 23. This CDR3 reads CASYPNSGPGGLGPQHF. The CDR3 region has the DNA TGTGCCAGCTACCCCAATTCTGGTCCAGGGGGTTTGGGACCCCAGCATTTT.

V gene TRBV15 combines with J gene TRBJ2-1; TRBD2 matches 10 bases. CDR1 and CDR2 from the germline V gene are LNHNV and YYDKDF (reference sequence). The J segment lost 16 bases and the V segment lost 3 bases, leaving 6 bases of the junction unmatched. The CDR3 loop spans 12 amino acids. The CDR3 bases are TGTGCCACCAGCAGCCTCACTAGCGGGGTCTTCTTC. It translates to CATSSLTSGVFF.

The gene calls are TRBV27 and TRBJ1-1; D perhaps matches TRBD1 (5 bases). This CDR3 has 14 amino acids. Germline CDR1 is MNHEY and CDR2 is SMNVEV (reference sequence). V was shortened by 5 bases and J by 7 bases, with 17 bases between the two germline ends. In nucleotides, the CDR3 is TGTGCCAGCAGTCCGGACACCCCATACATTGAAGCTTTCTTT. This sequence encodes CASSPDTPYIEAFF.

The chain combines TRBV27 with TRBJ2-7; 7 bases are shared with TRBD2. The CDR3 runs to 15 residues. CDR1 is MNHEY and CDR2 is SMNVEV in the germline V gene (reference sequence). Germline trimming cut 2 bases from V and 5 bases from J; bases unmatched to any gene: 9. The DNA for the CDR3 is TGTGCCAGCAGTTTACTGGGCGGGAGAGGAAACGAGCAGTACTTC. Translating it yields CASSLLGGRGNEQYF.